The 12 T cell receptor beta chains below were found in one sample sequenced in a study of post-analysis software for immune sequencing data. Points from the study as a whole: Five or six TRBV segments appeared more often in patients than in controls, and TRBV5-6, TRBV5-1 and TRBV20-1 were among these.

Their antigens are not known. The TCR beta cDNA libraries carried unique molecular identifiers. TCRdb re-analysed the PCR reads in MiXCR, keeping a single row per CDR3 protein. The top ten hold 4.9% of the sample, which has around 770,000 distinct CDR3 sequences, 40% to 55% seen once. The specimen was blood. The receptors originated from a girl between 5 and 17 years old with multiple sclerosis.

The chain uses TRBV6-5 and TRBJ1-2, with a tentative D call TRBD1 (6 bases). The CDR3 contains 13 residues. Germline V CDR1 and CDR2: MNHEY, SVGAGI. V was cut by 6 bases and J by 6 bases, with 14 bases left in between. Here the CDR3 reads CASSPDRHNGYTF. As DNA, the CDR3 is TGTGCCAGCAGCCCCGACAGGCACAATGGCTACACCTTC.

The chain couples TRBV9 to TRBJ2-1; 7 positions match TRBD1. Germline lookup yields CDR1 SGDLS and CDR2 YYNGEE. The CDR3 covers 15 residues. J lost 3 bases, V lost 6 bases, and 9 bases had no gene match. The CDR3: CASTPRDSVYNEQFF. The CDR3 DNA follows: TGTGCCAGCACTCCCCGGGACAGTGTCTACAATGAGCAGTTCTTC.

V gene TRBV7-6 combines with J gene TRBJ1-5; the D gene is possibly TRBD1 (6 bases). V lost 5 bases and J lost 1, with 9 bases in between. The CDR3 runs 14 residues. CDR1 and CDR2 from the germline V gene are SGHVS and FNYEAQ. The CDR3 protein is CASSPGESNQPQHF. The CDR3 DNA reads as TGTGCCAGCAGCCCAGGGGAGAGCAATCAGCCCCAGCATTTT.

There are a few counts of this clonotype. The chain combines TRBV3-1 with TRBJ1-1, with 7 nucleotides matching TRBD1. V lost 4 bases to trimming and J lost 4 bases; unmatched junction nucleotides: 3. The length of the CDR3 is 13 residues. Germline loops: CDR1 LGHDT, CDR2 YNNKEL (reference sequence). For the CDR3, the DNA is TGTGCCAGCAGCCCGACAGGGTCCACTGAAGCTTTCTTT. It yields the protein CASSPTGSTEAFF.

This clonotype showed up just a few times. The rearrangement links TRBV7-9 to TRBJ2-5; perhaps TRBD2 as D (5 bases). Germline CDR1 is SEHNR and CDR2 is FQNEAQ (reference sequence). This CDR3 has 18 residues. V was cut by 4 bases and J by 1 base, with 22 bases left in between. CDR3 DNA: TGTGCCAGCAGCTCTGGCCCCCGGGTAGCGAGATTCCAAGAGACCCAGTACTTC. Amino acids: CASSSGPRVARFQETQYF.

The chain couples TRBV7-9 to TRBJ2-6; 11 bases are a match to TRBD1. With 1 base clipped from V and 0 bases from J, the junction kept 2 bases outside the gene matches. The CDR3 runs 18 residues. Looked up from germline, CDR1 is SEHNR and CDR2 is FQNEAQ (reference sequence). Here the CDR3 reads CASSLGGTGGSGANVLTF. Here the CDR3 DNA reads TGTGCCAGCAGCTTAGGTGGGACAGGGGGCTCTGGGGCCAACGTCCTGACTTTC.

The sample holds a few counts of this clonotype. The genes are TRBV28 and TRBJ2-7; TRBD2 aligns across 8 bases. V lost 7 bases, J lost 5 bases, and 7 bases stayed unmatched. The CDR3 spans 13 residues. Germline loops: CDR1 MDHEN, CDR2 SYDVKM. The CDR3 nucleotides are TGTGCCAGCAACGTAGGGCGGGAGGACGAGCAGTACTTC. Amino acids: CASNVGREDEQYF.

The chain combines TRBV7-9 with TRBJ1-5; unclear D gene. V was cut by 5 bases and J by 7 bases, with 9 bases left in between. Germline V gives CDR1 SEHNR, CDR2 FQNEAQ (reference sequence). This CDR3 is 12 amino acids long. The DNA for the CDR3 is TGTGCCAGCAGCCGTATGGGGCAGCCCCAGCATTTT. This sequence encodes CASSRMGQPQHF.

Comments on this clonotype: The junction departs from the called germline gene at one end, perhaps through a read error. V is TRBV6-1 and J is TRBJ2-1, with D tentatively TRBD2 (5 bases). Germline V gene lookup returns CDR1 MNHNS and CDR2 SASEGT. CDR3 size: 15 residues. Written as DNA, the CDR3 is TGTACCAGCACCGGGGAACAGTTACTCTACAATGAGCAGTTCTTC. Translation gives CTSTGEQLLYNEQFF.

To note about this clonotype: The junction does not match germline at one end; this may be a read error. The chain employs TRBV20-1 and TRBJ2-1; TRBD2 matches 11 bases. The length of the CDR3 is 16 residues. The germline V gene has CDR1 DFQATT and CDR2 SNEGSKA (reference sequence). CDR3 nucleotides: TGCAGTGCCAGAGGGACTAGCGGAACCTCCTACAATGAGCAGTTCTTC. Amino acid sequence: CSARGTSGTSYNEQFF.

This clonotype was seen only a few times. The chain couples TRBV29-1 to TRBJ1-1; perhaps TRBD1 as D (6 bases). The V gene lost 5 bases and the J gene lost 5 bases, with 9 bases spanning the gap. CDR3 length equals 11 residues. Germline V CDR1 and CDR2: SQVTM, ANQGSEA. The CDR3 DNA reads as TGCAGCGTTACAGGGAGGACTGAAGCTTTCTTT. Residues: CSVTGRTEAFF.

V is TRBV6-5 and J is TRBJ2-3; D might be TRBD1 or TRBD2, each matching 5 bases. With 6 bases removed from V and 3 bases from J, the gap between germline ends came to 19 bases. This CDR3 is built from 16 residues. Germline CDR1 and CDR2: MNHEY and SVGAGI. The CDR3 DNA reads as TGTGCCAGCAGCCGAACGCAGTTTGGGGGTACAGATACGCAGTATTTT. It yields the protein CASSRTQFGGTDTQYF.